These 26 T cell receptor beta chains were sequenced from one sample in a study of T cell changes during pregnancy in multiple sclerosis. TCRdb's table, derived via immunoSEQ multiplex PCR, lists solely in-frame clones and lacks some. Among around 130,000 clones listed, less than 97% were seen once. This specimen consisted of peripheral blood, obtained after pregnancy. Receptor source: a female donor with multiple sclerosis, enrolled in a pregnancy study.

The chain combines TRBV5-1 with TRBJ1-2; D gene unclear. V lost 0 bases and J 3 bases, leaving 12 bases between the germline ends. There are 15 residues in the CDR3. In germline, CDR1 is SGHRS, CDR2 YFSETQ. As DNA, the CDR3 is TGCGCCAGCAGCTTGGCCGCTCAGCAGGACTATGGCTACACCTTC. Its protein product is CASSLAAQQDYGYTF.

The V gene is TRBV6-5, the J gene TRBJ2-5, with D possibly being TRBD1 (5 bases). Trimming stripped 6 bases from V and 2 bases from J, with 13 bases between. The CDR3 extends over 14 amino acids. Germline values: CDR1 MNHEY, CDR2 SVGAGI. Here the CDR3 reads CASSRWGSQETQYF. The CDR3 nucleotides read TGTGCCAGCAGCCGATGGGGCAGTCAAGAGACCCAGTACTTC.

The V and J genes are TRBV7-9 and TRBJ2-7; D is uncertain. Trimming pared 6 bases from V and 7 bases from J, leaving 16 bases between. Germline CDR1 SEHNR, CDR2 FQNEAQ (reference sequence). CDR3 length: 13 residues. CDR3 amino acids: CASSTIRSEEQYF. DNA of the CDR3: TGTGCCAGCAGTACCATCCGTTCGGAGGAGCAGTACTTC. Complete variable domain (other parts from reference TRBV7-9 and TRBJ2-7): DTGVSQNPRHKITKRGQNVTFRCDPISEHNRLYWYRQTLGQGPEFLTYFQNEAQLEKSRLLSDRFSAERPKGSFSTLEIQRTEQGDSAMYLCASSTIRSEEQYFGPGTRLTVT.

V gene TRBV30 combines with J gene TRBJ2-5; D may be TRBD2 (5 bases). V was trimmed by 4 bases and J by 2 bases, leaving 8 bases between them. The CDR3 totals 12 residues. In germline, CDR1 is GTSNPN, CDR2 SVGIG (reference sequence). CDR3 region: CAWNRGQETQYF. CDR3 bases: TGTGCCTGGAACCGGGGACAAGAGACCCAGTACTTC. The full variable domain, completed using reference TRBV30 and TRBJ2-5, is SQTIHQWPATLVQPVGSPLSLECTVEGTSNPNLYWYRQAAGRGLQLLFYSVGIGQISSEVPQNLSASRPQDRQFILSSKKLLLSDSGFYLCAWNRGQETQYFGPGTRLLVL.

In this sample, this clone turned up once. The chain couples TRBV4-2 to TRBJ2-3, with 9 bases matching TRBD2. The CDR3 contains 17 residues. Germline CDR1 LGHNA, CDR2 YNFKEQ. Trimming at V came to 1 base and at J to 3 bases, leaving 8 bases not matched to a gene. CDR3 nucleotide sequence: TGTGCCAGCAGCCAAGGGGACACTAGCGGGCCGACAGATACGCAGTATTTT. Protein sequence: CASSQGDTSGPTDTQYF.

The chain uses TRBV9 and TRBJ2-5; maybe TRBD2 (6 bases). With 4 bases removed from V and 3 bases from J, the gap between germline ends came to 13 bases. From germline, CDR1 is SGDLS and CDR2 YYNGEE. The CDR3 contains 14 residues. The CDR3 region is CASSPIPGEETQYF. For the CDR3, the DNA is TGTGCCAGCAGCCCTATCCCGGGGGAAGAGACCCAGTACTTC.

The chain is built from TRBV6-1 and TRBJ1-4; D is perhaps TRBD1 (5 bases). The V end was cut by 7 bases, the J end by 0 bases, with 9 bases between. The CDR3 length is 14 residues. Germline lookup yields CDR1 MNHNS and CDR2 SASEGT. The chain's CDR3 is CASTLTATNEKLFF. The CDR3, as DNA: TGTGCCAGCACTTTGACAGCAACTAATGAAAAACTGTTTTTT.

The chain has TRBV27 and TRBJ2-3; maybe TRBD1 (5 bases). The V end was cut by 5 bases, the J end by 1 base, with 25 bases between. This CDR3 comprises 19 residues. CDR1 is MNHEY, CDR2 SMNVEV, per germline (reference sequence). In DNA, the CDR3 is TGTGCCAGCAGTCCCCCAGGGCGGCCGGCCCTACCCCGCACAGATACGCAGTATTTT. Residues: CASSPPGRPALPRTDTQYF.

The V and J genes are TRBV12-2 and TRBJ2-7; TRBD1, the table's D call, was not compared with the DNA. TRBV12-2 counts as a pseudogene. The CDR3 has 16 amino acids. The CDR3 region is CASRLRHRLSSYEQYF. In DNA form, the CDR3 reads TGTGCAAGTCGCTTAAGGCACAGGCTTAGCTCCTACGAGCAGTACTTC.

The chain has TRBV27 and TRBJ1-2; TRBD1 is a possible D gene (6 bases). Germline CDR1 is MNHEY and CDR2 is SMNVEV (reference sequence). This CDR3 comprises 14 residues. The germline V and J ends were trimmed by 2 bases and 8 bases, with 15 bases remaining between them. Written as DNA, the CDR3 is TGTGCCAGCAGTTTACAGGGGCCGTCGGGGGGCTACACCTTC. It is translated as CASSLQGPSGGYTF.

This chain uses TRBV2 with TRBJ1-1; 7 nucleotides match TRBD1. The CDR3 contains 10 residues. Germline-derived CDR1 and CDR2 are SNHLY and FYNNEI. V shed 5 bases and J 12 bases; nucleotides not matched to a gene: 3. The CDR3 reads CASSRQGSFF. As DNA, the CDR3 is TGTGCCAGCAGTCGACAGGGATCTTTCTTT.

The chain is built from TRBV6-5 and TRBJ1-1; D not certain. This CDR3 is built from 12 residues. V was clipped by 5 bases and J by 8 bases, with 12 bases between them. Germline-derived CDR1 and CDR2 are MNHEY and SVGAGI. This chain's CDR3 is CASSLTAGEAFF. Here the CDR3 DNA reads TGTGCCAGCAGTCTCACAGCGGGCGAAGCTTTCTTT.

This chain connects TRBV7-2 to TRBJ2-2; 9 nucleotides align to TRBD2. Germline loops: CDR1 SGHTA, CDR2 FQGNSA. V lost 3 bases and J lost 0; bases outside the gene matches: 2. This CDR3 comprises 16 residues. CDR3: CASSFASGANTGELFF. CDR3 coding DNA: TGTGCCAGCAGCTTCGCTAGCGGGGCGAACACCGGGGAGCTGTTTTTT.

The rearrangement links TRBV18 to TRBJ1-1; D remains unclear. The germline CDR1 and CDR2 sequences are KGHSH and LQKENI. Trimming removed 1 base from V and 0 bases from J, with 18 bases in between. CDR3 length: 18 amino acids. CDR3 bases: TGTGCCAGCTCACCACGCGGTTGGGGAGGCCTCATGAACACTGAAGCTTTCTTT. This encodes CASSPRGWGGLMNTEAFF. Variable domain in full (rest from reference TRBV18 and TRBJ1-1): NAGVMQNPRHLVRRRGQEARLRCSPMKGHSHVYWYRQLPEEGLKFMVYLQKENIIDESGMPKERFSAEFPKEGPSILRIQQVVRGDSAAYFCASSPRGWGGLMNTEAFFGQGTRLTVV.

The V gene is TRBV7-8, the J gene TRBJ1-2, with TRBD1 as a possible D gene (6 bases). This CDR3 region has 16 residues. The ends were cut back, 2 bases at V and 5 bases at J, with 18 bases in the middle. Germline V lookup: CDR1 SGHVS, CDR2 FQNEAQ. In DNA form, the CDR3 reads TGTGCCAGCAGCTTACTCCGGGCCCAGGGGCGGTATGGCTACACCTTC. Translating gives CASSLLRAQGRYGYTF. The full variable domain, in which reference TRBV7-8 and TRBJ1-2 provide the parts outside the CDR3, is GAGVSQSPRYKVAKRGQDVALRCDPISGHVSLFWYQQALGQGPEFLTYFQNEAQLDKSGLPSDRFFAERPEGSVSTLKIQRTQQEDSAVYLCASSLLRAQGRYGYTFGSGTRLTVV.

Concerning this clone itself: A junction end diverges from the germline sequence, so it may reflect a read error. The gene calls are TRBV19 and TRBJ1-1; D perhaps matches TRBD1 (5 bases). The CDR3 spans 13 residues. Per the germline V gene, CDR1 is LNHDA and CDR2 is SQIVND (reference sequence). The CDR3 region has the DNA TGTGCCAGTAGTATCCGCCCGCGGGGCCCCGGGATCTTT. Protein: CASSIRPRGPGIF.

This chain joins TRBV2 and TRBJ2-7; no clear D gene. The CDR3 length is 13 residues. Trimming stripped 4 bases from V and 5 bases from J, with 12 bases between. CDR1 is SNHLY and CDR2 is FYNNEI in the germline V gene. CDR3 nucleotides: TGTGCCAGCAGTGGCGGTCGTGTTGACGAGCAGTACTTC. It yields the protein CASSGGRVDEQYF.

The chain employs TRBV7-9 and TRBJ2-7; 7 positions agree with TRBD1. Germline V lookup: CDR1 SEHNR, CDR2 FQNEAQ (reference sequence). The ends lost 5 bases at V and 3 bases at J; junction bases unmatched: 7. The CDR3 is made up of 14 amino acids. The chain's CDR3 is CASSATPGGYEQYF. The CDR3 coding sequence is TGTGCCAGCAGCGCCACCCCAGGGGGCTACGAGCAGTACTTC.

Only one count was recorded for this clone. The chain joins TRBV6-5 to TRBJ1-5; tentative D call: TRBD1 (6 bases). The CDR3 runs 15 residues. Germline V gene data show CDR1 as MNHEY and CDR2 as SVGAGI. The V end lost 6 bases, the J end lost 0 bases, and 12 bases lay between the germline ends. The CDR3: CASRLNRVSNQPQHF. Here the CDR3 DNA reads TGTGCCAGCAGATTGAACAGGGTTAGCAATCAGCCCCAGCATTTT.

This sequence joins TRBV7-2 and TRBJ2-2; unclear D gene. V was cut by 2 bases and J by 1 base, with 11 bases left in between. Germline V CDR1 and CDR2: SGHTA, FQGNSA. The CDR3 runs to 16 residues. The CDR3 protein is CASSLNRALNTGELFF. The CDR3 coding sequence is TGTGCCAGCAGCTTAAACAGAGCCCTGAACACCGGGGAGCTGTTTTTT.

The chain carries TRBV6-5 and TRBJ2-1, with 9 bases aligning to TRBD2. The CDR3 runs 15 residues. Per the germline V gene, CDR1 is MNHEY and CDR2 is SVGAGI. J gave up 8 bases and V 6 bases, and 11 bases lay outside the gene matches. For the CDR3, the DNA is TGTGCCAGCAGCCGTAGCGGGAGAAGTTCCGATGAGCAGTTCTTC. It translates to CASSRSGRSSDEQFF.

The chain employs TRBV11-1 and TRBJ1-1, with a weak D call TRBD1 (6 bases). Trimming shortened V by 5 bases and J by 2 bases, and 15 bases separated the two germline ends. The CDR3 covers 15 residues. From germline, CDR1 is SGHAT and CDR2 FQDESV (reference sequence). DNA of the CDR3: TGTGCCAGCAGCCTTGGTGAGGGGGTAAACACTGAAGCTTTCTTT. Amino acids: CASSLGEGVNTEAFF. The full variable domain, in which reference TRBV11-1 and TRBJ1-1 provide the parts outside the CDR3, is EAEVAQSPRYKITEKSQAVAFWCDPISGHATLYWYRQILGQGPELLVQFQDESVVDDSQLPKDRFSAERLKGVDSTLKIQPAELGDSAMYLCASSLGEGVNTEAFFGQGTRLTVV.

The chain carries TRBV19 and TRBJ1-2; 7 positions match TRBD1. Germline CDR1 LNHDA, CDR2 SQIVND (reference sequence). The length of the CDR3 is 16 residues. The V and J ends lost 5 bases and 6 bases, in that order; junction bases with no gene match: 15. The CDR3 coding sequence is TGTGCCAGTAGTGAAGGGGACAGCCAACGTAGCCATGGCTACACCTTC. It translates to CASSEGDSQRSHGYTF.

The chain couples TRBV2 to TRBJ1-1, with 7 bases matching TRBD1. The CDR3 is 13 residues long. The V and J ends lost 7 bases and 3 bases, in that order; junction bases with no gene match: 5. The V gene's germline CDR1 is SNHLY and CDR2 FYNNEI. The CDR3 DNA reads TGTGCCAGCACTATCAGGGGGGACACTGAAGCTTTCTTT. This encodes CASTIRGDTEAFF.

The chain uses TRBV9 and TRBJ2-3; TRBD1 aligns across 9 bases. Germline V gives CDR1 SGDLS, CDR2 YYNGEE. J lost 4 bases, V lost 3 bases, and 9 bases had no gene match. This CDR3 is built from 16 residues. The DNA of the CDR3 is TGTGCCAGCAGCGATATACCGGGACAGGGAGCAGATACGCAGTATTTT. This codes for CASSDIPGQGADTQYF.

The J gene is TRBJ2-1, the V gene TRBV5-4; TRBD1 matches at 10 bases. J lost 9 bases, V lost 0 bases, and 9 bases had no gene match. This CDR3 is built from 16 residues. Germline lookup yields CDR1 SGHNT and CDR2 YYREEE (reference sequence). In DNA, the CDR3 is TGTGCCAGCAGCTTGGGGGACAGGGGAGCACTCGGTGAGCAGTTCTTC. The encoded protein is CASSLGDRGALGEQFF. The whole variable domain, remainder taken from reference TRBV5-4 and TRBJ2-1, is ETGVTQSPTHLIKTRGQQVTLRCSSQSGHNTVSWYQQALGQGPQFIFQYYREEENGRGNFPPRFSGLQFPNYSSELNVNALELDDSALYLCASSLGDRGALGEQFFGPGTRLTVL.